This entry lists 28 T cell receptor beta chains sequenced from one sample in a study of cytomegalovirus exposure and HLA in healthy donors. Use of 60 Vbeta and 13 Jbeta primers characterized the PCR. Method: immunoSEQ multiplex PCR; TCRdb's copy keeps in-frame clones and lacks some. The sample includes around 190,000 clones, 75% to 85% of them seen just once. The source material was PBMCs. The origin of the receptors is a woman aged 30 to 39 in good health and CMV-seropositive.

V usage is TRBV27 and J usage is TRBJ1-2; TRBD1 might be the D (6 bases). The V gene's germline CDR1 is MNHEY and CDR2 SMNVEV (reference sequence). The V end was cut by 4 bases, the J end by 0 bases, with 12 bases between. This CDR3 is built from 15 residues. The CDR3 here is CASSSRDTPNYGYTF. CDR3 nucleotide sequence: TGTGCCAGCAGTTCCCGGGACACCCCTAACTATGGCTACACCTTC.

V is TRBV19 and J is TRBJ1-1; 7 bases are a match to TRBD1. Trimming removed 7 bases from V and 5 bases from J; junction bases left unmatched: 10. This CDR3 spans 14 amino acids. The germline CDR1 and CDR2 sequences are LNHDA and SQIVND (reference sequence). CDR3 region: CASTLGQSRTEAFF. CDR3 bases: TGTGCCAGTACCCTGGGACAGTCGAGGACTGAAGCTTTCTTT.

The rearrangement joins TRBV2 to TRBJ2-5; D not resolved. CDR3 length equals 14 residues. CDR1 and CDR2 from the germline V gene are SNHLY and FYNNEI. V was shortened by 10 bases and J by 4 bases, with 19 bases between the two germline ends. The CDR3 is CATSPRLYPETQYF. The CDR3 coding sequence is TGTGCCACCTCGCCCAGGTTGTACCCAGAGACCCAGTACTTC. The complete variable domain, with remaining parts taken from reference TRBV2 and TRBJ2-5, reads EPEVTQTPSHQVTQMGQEVILRCVPISNHLYFYWYRQILGQKVEFLVSFYNNEISEKSEIFDDQFSVERPDGSNFTLKIRSTKLEDSAMYFCATSPRLYPETQYFGPGTRLLVL.

The chain employs TRBV7-3 and TRBJ2-2; the D is unclear. V lost 5 bases and J lost 0, with 13 bases in between. The germline gives CDR1 SGHTA, CDR2 FQGTGA. The CDR3 spans 16 residues. CDR3 protein: CASSPHPLSNTGELFF. The CDR3 DNA is TGTGCCAGCAGCCCGCACCCCCTATCGAACACCGGGGAGCTGTTTTTT.

The chain has TRBV7-9 and TRBJ2-7; D perhaps matches TRBD2 (6 bases). V lost 0 bases, J lost 6 bases, and 12 bases lay in between. The CDR3 runs 14 residues. From germline, CDR1 is SEHNR and CDR2 FQNEAQ (reference sequence). CDR3: CASSLASGGIEQYF. The CDR3 DNA sequence: TGTGCCAGCAGCTTAGCGAGCGGAGGGATCGAGCAGTACTTC.

The J gene is TRBJ2-5, the V gene TRBV9; 7 bases match TRBD1. CDR1 is SGDLS and CDR2 is YYNGEE in the germline V gene. CDR3 size: 13 residues. With V trimmed by 2 bases and J by 3 bases, 1 base remained unmatched. The CDR3 nucleotides read TGTGCCAGCAGCGTGCAGGGGGAAGAGACCCAGTACTTC. Translated, it gives CASSVQGEETQYF.

The gene calls are TRBV7-8 and TRBJ2-3; TRBD1 aligns across 8 bases. V dropped 3 bases and J dropped 6; count of bases not matched to a gene: 8. The CDR3 spans 15 residues. The germline V gene has CDR1 SGHVS and CDR2 FQNEAQ. The CDR3 nucleotides are TGTGCCAGCAGCTTCGCCGACAGGGGATTGGATACGCAGTATTTT. Translating it yields CASSFADRGLDTQYF.

This CDR3 reads CASSFPSGRQETQYF. CDR3 DNA: TGTGCCAGCAGTTTTCCATCAGGGCGCCAAGAGACCCAGTACTTC. The chain is built from TRBV28 and TRBJ2-5, with D perhaps TRBD1 (5 bases). The germline V gene has CDR1 MDHEN and CDR2 SYDVKM. The V end lost 3 bases, the J end lost 1 base, and 12 bases lay between the germline ends. This CDR3 comprises 15 residues.

The chain combines TRBV5-1 with TRBJ2-1, with TRBD2 matching over 10 bases. The CDR3 runs to 15 residues. Germline trimming cut 6 bases from V and 2 bases from J; bases unmatched to any gene: 5. The V gene's germline CDR1 is SGHRS and CDR2 YFSETQ. The CDR3 sequence: CASKRAGGTYNEQFF. Here the CDR3 DNA reads TGCGCCAGCAAAAGAGCGGGAGGGACCTACAATGAGCAGTTCTTC.

V usage is TRBV2 and J usage is TRBJ2-7; the D gene is possibly TRBD2 (7 bases). This CDR3 is 13 amino acids long. The ends were cut back, 11 bases at V and 7 bases at J, with 21 bases in the middle. Germline V CDR1 and CDR2: SNHLY, FYNNEI. CDR3 sequence reads: CADTLGGRGEQYF. DNA for the CDR3: TGTGCCGACACACTGGGGGGGCGAGGGGAGCAGTACTTC.

This clone was observed once. The chain has TRBV27 and TRBJ2-7, with TRBD1 matching 8 bases. The germline V gene has CDR1 MNHEY and CDR2 SMNVEV (reference sequence). After removal of 5 bases from V and 3 bases from J, the junction contained 3 bases not matched to a gene. The CDR3 extends over 13 amino acids. This chain's CDR3 is CASSRRGLYEQYF. The CDR3 region has the DNA TGTGCCAGCAGTCGCAGGGGGCTCTACGAGCAGTACTTC.

This chain joins TRBV30 and TRBJ1-1, with 7 positions matching TRBD1. The CDR3 covers 14 residues. Germline-derived CDR1 and CDR2 are GTSNPN and SVGIG (reference sequence). V was clipped by 2 bases and J by 5 bases; unmatched bases: 8. The CDR3 spells CAWSPTTGWTEAFF. The CDR3 DNA sequence: TGTGCCTGGAGTCCCACGACAGGGTGGACTGAAGCTTTCTTT.

CDR3 protein: CASSSVRDTVYEQYF. The CDR3, as DNA: TGTGCCAGCAGCTCCGTCCGGGACACAGTCTACGAGCAGTACTTC. This chain uses TRBV13 with TRBJ2-7; D possibly corresponds to TRBD1 (6 bases). From germline, CDR1 is PRHDT and CDR2 FYEKMQ (reference sequence). The CDR3 extends over 15 amino acids. V was clipped by 4 bases and J by 3 bases, with 16 bases between them. Variable domain in full (rest from reference TRBV13 and TRBJ2-7): AAGVIQSPRHLIKEKRETATLKCYPIPRHDTVYWYQQGPGQDPQFLISFYEKMQSDKGSIPDRFSAQQFSDYHSELNMSSLELGDSALYFCASSSVRDTVYEQYFGPGTRLTVT.

This clone showed up just a few times. The rearrangement uses TRBV6-5 and TRBJ2-1, with TRBD1 matching 7 bases. With 2 bases clipped from V and 5 bases from J, the junction kept 9 bases outside the gene matches. CDR1 is MNHEY, CDR2 SVGAGI, per germline. The CDR3 has 16 residues. Written as DNA, the CDR3 is TGTGCCAGCAGTTACGCGTGGGCAGGGGGTGACAATGAGCAGTTCTTC. Translated, it gives CASSYAWAGGDNEQFF.

CDR3 region: CASTIHSGVGVAGELFF. In nucleotides, the CDR3 is TGTGCCAGCACTATACATTCGGGTGTCGGGGTGGCCGGGGAGCTGTTTTTT. V usage is TRBV28 and J usage is TRBJ2-2, with D possibly being TRBD2 (5 bases). Between the trimmed V and J ends, which lost 7 bases and 6 bases, there was a span of 24 bases. The CDR3 totals 17 residues. Per the germline V gene, CDR1 is MDHEN and CDR2 is SYDVKM. The full variable domain, with the rest looked up from reference TRBV28 and TRBJ2-2, is DVKVTQSSRYLVKRTGEKVFLECVQDMDHENMFWYRQDPGLGLRLIYFSYDVKMKEKGDIPEGYSVSREKKERFSLILESASTNQTSMYLCASTIHSGVGVAGELFFGEGSRLTVL.

This clone qualifies as medium-sized. The CDR3: CASSAGPAGNTIYF. For the CDR3, the DNA is TGCGCCAGCAGCGCGGGACCCGCCGGAAACACCATATATTTT. J is TRBJ1-3 and V is TRBV5-1, with D tentatively TRBD1 (5 bases). V was shortened by 4 bases and J by 4 bases, with 12 bases between the two germline ends. This CDR3 region has 14 residues. Per the germline V gene, CDR1 is SGHRS and CDR2 is YFSETQ.

The rearrangement uses TRBV19 and TRBJ2-1; 13 nucleotides match TRBD2. The CDR3 has 16 residues. Trimming at V came to 2 bases and at J to 7 bases, leaving 5 bases not matched to a gene. Germline CDR1 LNHDA, CDR2 SQIVND (reference sequence). The CDR3 region is CASSISTSGRENEQFF. The CDR3 DNA follows: TGTGCCAGTAGTATAAGCACTAGCGGGAGGGAAAATGAGCAGTTCTTC.

The genes are TRBV29-1 and TRBJ2-3; a possible D gene is TRBD2 (5 bases). The CDR3 covers 12 residues. Germline CDR1 is SQVTM and CDR2 is ANQGSEA. The V gene lost 4 bases and the J gene lost 6 bases, with 11 bases spanning the gap. The chain's CDR3 is CSVVEVGDTQYF. The CDR3 DNA is TGCAGCGTTGTGGAGGTGGGGGATACGCAGTATTTT.

The gene calls are TRBV7-2 and TRBJ2-5; D is possibly TRBD2 (5 bases). Germline values: CDR1 SGHTA, CDR2 FQGNSA. The CDR3 loop spans 16 amino acids. The V gene lost 4 bases and the J gene lost 5 bases, with 20 bases spanning the gap. CDR3 DNA: TGTGCCAGCAGCTCCCGCGGGCCGACCACGGGGGAGACCCAGTACTTC. This translates into CASSSRGPTTGETQYF.

The V gene is TRBV7-9, the J gene TRBJ2-3, with a possible D match to TRBD2 (5 bases). In germline, CDR1 is SEHNR, CDR2 FQNEAQ (reference sequence). This CDR3 contains 12 residues. V was trimmed by 5 bases and J by 6 bases, leaving 9 bases between them. CDR3 loop: CASSPGWDTQYF. Here the CDR3 DNA reads TGTGCCAGCAGCCCGGGGTGGGATACGCAGTATTTT.

This rearrangement joins TRBV21-1 to TRBJ1-2. TRBV21-1 is designated a pseudogene. CDR3 length: 15 amino acids. The CDR3, as DNA: TGTGCCAGCAGCAAAGAAAGTTCTCGAGAGGATGGCTACACCTTC. It yields the protein CASSKESSREDGYTF.

This clone was observed once. V is TRBV4-1 and J is TRBJ1-2; D is unresolved. CDR3 length: 14 amino acids. Germline-derived CDR1 and CDR2 are MGHRA and YSYEKL. V was trimmed by 3 bases and J by 4 bases, leaving 12 bases between them. The CDR3 region is CASSQPSRLYGYTF. The CDR3 DNA follows: TGCGCCAGCAGCCAGCCCAGCCGACTCTATGGCTACACCTTC.

The chain employs TRBV7-3 and TRBJ2-5, with 9 bases identical to TRBD1. The CDR3 is 15 amino acids. The germline V gene encodes CDR1 SGHTA and CDR2 FQGTGA. The J segment lost 3 bases and the V segment lost 5 bases, leaving 7 bases of the junction unmatched. The CDR3 DNA reads as TGTGCCAGCAGCATGACAGGGGGACCAAAAGAGACCCAGTACTTC. Translating gives CASSMTGGPKETQYF.

This clone has only one observation. The V and J genes are TRBV12-5 and TRBJ2-1; no clear D gene. Germline V gene lookup returns CDR1 LGHNT and CDR2 FRNRAP. The CDR3 runs to 13 residues. Trimming took 4 bases from V and 8 from J, leaving 12 bases between them. CDR3 bases: TGTGCTAGTGGTTCCTCCGGGTACCATGAGCAGTTCTTC. Its translation is CASGSSGYHEQFF.

This chain links TRBV28 with TRBJ2-7; 11 nucleotides agree with TRBD1. CDR1 and CDR2 from the germline V gene are MDHEN and SYDVKM. The CDR3 is made up of 14 amino acids. The V and J ends lost 8 bases and 4 bases, in that order; junction bases with no gene match: 7. CDR3 protein: CASVRTGGNYEQYF. The CDR3 nucleotides read TGTGCCAGCGTCCGGACAGGGGGCAATTACGAGCAGTACTTC.

V gene TRBV19 combines with J gene TRBJ2-3, with no clear D. V lost 5 bases, J lost 0 bases, and 9 bases lay in between. The CDR3 extends over 14 amino acids. The germline CDR1 and CDR2 sequences are LNHDA and SQIVND (reference sequence). This CDR3 is CASSSSVSTDTQYF. The CDR3 bases are TGTGCCAGTAGTTCAAGCGTGAGCACAGATACGCAGTATTTT.

The chain carries TRBV28 and TRBJ2-5, with 8 bases identical to TRBD2. J lost 9 bases, V lost 3 bases, and 12 bases had no gene match. The germline CDR1 and CDR2 sequences are MDHEN and SYDVKM. This CDR3 is built from 15 residues. The CDR3, as DNA: TGTGCCAGCAGTTTGGATCAGCGGGAGAGGGAGGCCCAGTACTTC. The encoded protein is CASSLDQREREAQYF.

This CDR3 is CASSPGGRVMNTEAFF. CDR3 DNA: TGTGCCAGCAGCCCGGGGGGCAGGGTCATGAACACTGAAGCTTTCTTT. The chain uses TRBV5-6 and TRBJ1-1; D possibly corresponds to TRBD1 (6 bases). Trimming left V 4 bases short and J 0 bases short, with 16 bases between. Germline CDR1 and CDR2: SGHDT and YYEEEE. The CDR3 is made up of 16 amino acids.